This passage covers 19 T cell receptor beta chains from one sample sequenced in a study of blood T cell repertoires in COVID-19. Profiling relied on immunoSEQ multiplex PCR, and the TCRdb table lists in-frame clones only, not all of them. The sample contains about 110,000 clones, more than 75% of which appear only once. Material: peripheral blood. All receptors come from a man aged 40-49 years with acute or convalescent COVID-19.

The rearrangement uses TRBV5-6 and TRBJ2-4; 7 bases map to TRBD1. V was pared by 4 bases and J by 3 bases, with 13 bases of the junction left unmatched. CDR1 and CDR2 from the germline V gene are SGHDT and YYEEEE. The CDR3 consists of 17 residues. CDR3 nucleotides: TGTGCCAGCAGCACCGAGGGGGCAGGGGTGGTCAAAAACATTCAGTACTTC. It encodes CASSTEGAGVVKNIQYF. Filled out from reference TRBV5-6 and TRBJ2-4, the complete variable domain reads DAGVTQSPTHLIKTRGQQVTLRCSPKSGHDTVSWYQQALGQGPQFIFQYYEEEERQRGNFPDRFSGHQFPNYSSELNVNALLLGDSALYLCASSTEGAGVVKNIQYFGAGTRLSVL.

The V and J genes are TRBV15 and TRBJ1-1; D remains ambiguous. Germline CDR1 is LNHNV and CDR2 is YYDKDF (reference sequence). This CDR3 contains 12 residues. Trimming shortened V by 4 bases and J by 5 bases, and 8 bases separated the two germline ends. The CDR3 nucleotides read TGTGCCACCAGCATGAGGGTGACTGAAGCTTTCTTT. Translated: CATSMRVTEAFF.

The chain has TRBV12-3 or TRBV12-4 and TRBJ1-6; D is undetermined. V was shortened by 6 bases and J by 5 bases, with 8 bases between the two germline ends. The CDR3 is 13 amino acids. The CDR3 DNA follows: TGTGCCAGCAGAAACACCGATAATTCACCCCTCCACTTT. Translating it yields CASRNTDNSPLHF.

A word on this clone: Other DNA sequences in the sample encode the same CDR3. V usage is TRBV6-6 and J usage is TRBJ1-4; no firm D call. The CDR3 totals 14 residues. The germline V gene has CDR1 MNHNY and CDR2 SVGAGI (reference sequence). Between the trimmed V and J ends, which lost 2 bases and 1 base, there was a span of 5 bases. The CDR3 loop is CASSYGGTNEKLFF. The CDR3 nucleotides are TGTGCCAGCAGTTACGGAGGAACTAATGAAAAACTGTTTTTT.

The J gene is TRBJ2-3, the V gene TRBV7-2; D gene uncertain. Germline V gene sequence: CDR1 SGHTA, CDR2 FQGNSA. This CDR3 is 13 amino acids long. V dropped 2 bases and J dropped 5 bases, with 8 bases sitting between them. Written as DNA, the CDR3 is TGTGCCAGCAGCTTAAGAGGCGGAGATACGCAGTATTTT. Amino acids: CASSLRGGDTQYF.

The chain combines TRBV4-1 with TRBJ2-7; 7 bases are a match to TRBD2. This CDR3 is 14 amino acids long. Unmatched junction bases numbered 8, after V lost 3 bases and J lost 6 bases. Germline CDR1 reads MGHRA; CDR2 reads YSYEKL. The CDR3 nucleotides read TGCGCCAGCAGCCATACCAGCGGGGCGGGCGAGCAGTACTTC. This gives the protein CASSHTSGAGEQYF.

The rearrangement joins TRBV7-2 to TRBJ2-3; D not certain. The CDR3 has 14 amino acids. CDR1 and CDR2 from the germline V gene are SGHTA and FQGNSA. V lost 5 bases and J 6 bases, leaving 15 bases between the germline ends. The CDR3 spells CASSITTPFDTQYF. The DNA of the CDR3 is TGTGCCAGCAGCATCACGACACCTTTTGATACGCAGTATTTT.

This chain links TRBV2 with TRBJ2-7, with a weak D call TRBD2 (5 bases). The CDR3 sequence is 13 residues long. Deletions cut 0 bases from V and 4 bases from J, with 7 bases between. Germline assignment: CDR1 SNHLY and CDR2 FYNNEI. The CDR3 protein is CASSEARAYEQYF. Here the CDR3 DNA reads TGTGCCAGCAGTGAAGCGCGGGCTTACGAGCAGTACTTC.

This chain connects TRBV7-9 to TRBJ2-1; possibly TRBD1 for D (5 bases). The germline V and J ends were trimmed by 1 base and 6 bases, with 7 bases remaining between them. CDR1 and CDR2 (germline): SEHNR, FQNEAQ (reference sequence). The CDR3 is 13 amino acids. The CDR3: CASSLGQGNEQFF. CDR3 nucleotides: TGTGCCAGCAGCTTAGGGCAGGGCAATGAGCAGTTCTTC.

This clone appeared once. The chain joins TRBV14 to TRBJ1-1; tentative D call: TRBD1 (6 bases). V was pared by 1 base and J by 0 bases, with 9 bases between. The CDR3 runs to 15 residues. Germline CDR1 reads SGHDN; CDR2 reads FVKESK. CDR3 sequence (DNA): TGTGCCAGCAGCCAAGTGGACAGATTGAACACTGAAGCTTTCTTT. Translating it yields CASSQVDRLNTEAFF.

This rearrangement joins TRBV30 to TRBJ2-3; 11 bases map to TRBD2. The V and J ends lost 3 bases and 6 bases, in that order; junction bases with no gene match: 11. CDR3 size: 16 residues. Germline lookup yields CDR1 GTSNPN and CDR2 SVGIG (reference sequence). Written as DNA, the CDR3 is TGTGCCTGGAGGTATAGCGGGGGGGCGATAATGGATACGCAGTATTTT. Its protein is CAWRYSGGAIMDTQYF.

This clone has only one observation. The chain is built from TRBV5-1 and TRBJ1-5; the match to TRBD1 covers 9 bases. Germline CDR1 SGHRS, CDR2 YFSETQ. The CDR3 runs 15 residues. The V segment lost 4 bases and the J segment 6 bases; nucleotides outside the gene matches: 8. The DNA of the CDR3 is TGCGCCAGCAGCCTCGGGACAGGGTTTGGTCAGCCCCAGCATTTT. This codes for CASSLGTGFGQPQHF. Full variable domain (rest looked up from reference TRBV5-1 and TRBJ1-5): KAGVTQTPRYLIKTRGQQVTLSCSPISGHRSVSWYQQTPGQGLQFLFEYFSETQRNKGNFPGRFSGRQFSNSRSEMNVSTLELGDSALYLCASSLGTGFGQPQHFGDGTRLSIL.

The chain combines TRBV7-2 with TRBJ1-2, with TRBD1 identical over 7 bases. The length of the CDR3 is 16 residues. Germline CDR1 SGHTA, CDR2 FQGNSA. V trimming: 3 bases; J trimming: 4 bases; junction bases outside the gene matches: 11. The DNA for the CDR3 is TGTGCCAGCAGCTTTGGGATCGGACAGGCCGCCTATGGCTACACCTTC. Translating gives CASSFGIGQAAYGYTF.

The chain links TRBV5-5 to TRBJ2-3; perhaps TRBD2 as D (7 bases). The CDR3 sequence is 15 residues long. The germline V and J ends were trimmed by 4 bases and 3 bases, with 15 bases remaining between them. From germline, CDR1 is SGHKS and CDR2 YYEKEE (reference sequence). The CDR3 DNA reads TGTGCCAGCAGCACGCCGGGGGGCCGGACAGATACGCAGTATTTT. Protein: CASSTPGGRTDTQYF. The full variable domain, completed using reference TRBV5-5 and TRBJ2-3, is DAGVTQSPTHLIKTRGQQVTLRCSPISGHKSVSWYQQVLGQGPQFIFQYYEKEERGRGNFPDRFSARQFPNYSSELNVNALLLGDSALYLCASSTPGGRTDTQYFGPGTRLTVL.

The DNA of the CDR3 is TGTGCCAGCAGCCGAGATCAAGAGACCCAGTACTTC. This gives the protein CASSRDQETQYF. The chain couples TRBV5-4 to TRBJ2-5; D unresolved. This CDR3 spans 12 amino acids. Between the trimmed V and J ends, which lost 4 bases and 2 bases, there was a span of 6 bases. CDR1 SGHNT and CDR2 YYREEE come from the germline V gene (reference sequence).

J is TRBJ2-3 and V is TRBV5-6; D possibly corresponds to TRBD1 (7 bases). V was pared by 0 bases and J by 0 bases, with 11 bases between. The CDR3 is made up of 16 amino acids. Germline assignment: CDR1 SGHDT and CDR2 YYEEEE. CDR3 loop: CASSLAGGTSTDTQYF. The CDR3 DNA sequence: TGTGCCAGCAGCTTGGCAGGGGGGACTAGCACAGATACGCAGTATTTT.

CDR3 residues: CASSRQSGERNIQYF. DNA of the CDR3: TGTGCCAGCAGCCGCCAATCAGGGGAGAGGAACATTCAGTACTTC. J is TRBJ2-4 and V is TRBV4-2, with D perhaps matching TRBD1 (6 bases). V was clipped by 4 bases and J by 7 bases, with 17 bases between them. This CDR3 is built from 15 residues. Germline lookup yields CDR1 LGHNA and CDR2 YNFKEQ.

The J gene is TRBJ1-1, the V gene TRBV4-1, with 7 nucleotides matching TRBD1. This CDR3 has 15 amino acids. V was pared by 3 bases and J by 6 bases, with 10 bases of the junction left unmatched. The germline CDR1 and CDR2 sequences are MGHRA and YSYEKL. CDR3 residues: CASSQYDRDGAEAFF. The CDR3 DNA reads as TGCGCCAGCAGCCAGTACGACAGGGACGGAGCTGAAGCTTTCTTT.

The chain couples TRBV2 to TRBJ1-1; D call uncertain. Germline V gene data show CDR1 as SNHLY and CDR2 as FYNNEI. The CDR3 sequence is 12 residues long. The V end was cut by 3 bases, the J end by 3 bases, with 5 bases between. CDR3 nucleotides: TGTGCCAGCAGTGAGAGGGACACTGAAGCTTTCTTT. Protein: CASSERDTEAFF.